Following are 29 T cell receptor beta chains from one sample sequenced in a study of blood T cell repertoires in COVID-19. Using immunoSEQ multiplex PCR, the repertoire was profiled, and TCRdb retains in-frame clones only, with some absent. The data hold about 150,000 clones, with around 88% observed a single time. The sequenced material came from peripheral blood. The receptors stem from an older woman who had recovered from COVID-19.

The chain uses TRBV7-2 and TRBJ2-3, with D perhaps TRBD2 (6 bases). Trimming left V 2 bases short and J 5 bases short, with 14 bases between. Germline V gene sequence: CDR1 SGHTA, CDR2 FQGNSA. The CDR3 sequence is 15 residues long. CDR3 residues: CASSLNAGMVDTQYF. CDR3 nucleotides: TGTGCCAGCAGCTTAAACGCGGGAATGGTAGATACGCAGTATTTT.

The rearrangement links TRBV7-9 to TRBJ2-1; 7 bases are shared with TRBD2. The trim removed 4 bases at V and 8 bases at J, leaving 14 bases unmatched. Germline CDR1 is SEHNR and CDR2 is FQNEAQ (reference sequence). This CDR3 has 16 residues. CDR3 nucleotide sequence: TGTGCCAGCAGCTCCCGGGGCAGGGAGGGGTCCGATGAGCAGTTCTTC. Protein: CASSSRGREGSDEQFF. Supplemented by reference TRBV7-9 and TRBJ2-1, the full variable domain reads DTGVSQNPRHKITKRGQNVTFRCDPISEHNRLYWYRQTLGQGPEFLTYFQNEAQLEKSRLLSDRFSAERPKGSFSTLEIQRTEQGDSAMYLCASSSRGREGSDEQFFGPGTRLTVL.

The chain links TRBV27 to TRBJ2-7, with D possibly being TRBD2 (6 bases). The length of the CDR3 is 15 residues. V lost 5 bases and J lost 1, with 15 bases in between. Germline V gene sequence: CDR1 MNHEY, CDR2 SMNVEV (reference sequence). CDR3 bases: TGTGCCAGCAGTACGCGACTAGTAGGATCCTACGAGCAGTACTTC. Translation gives CASSTRLVGSYEQYF.

The chain employs TRBV6-6 and TRBJ1-4; D ambiguous. The germline gives CDR1 MNHNY, CDR2 SVGAGI (reference sequence). Trimming took 6 bases from V and 15 from J, leaving 23 bases between them. CDR3 length: 14 amino acids. CDR3 DNA sequence: TGTGCCAGCAGCCCCCCCGGGCAGGCGGGGAAGTTGTTTTTT. Protein sequence: CASSPPGQAGKLFF.

V usage is TRBV7-3 and J usage is TRBJ1-1, with 8 bases identical to TRBD1. The CDR3 has 13 amino acids. J gave up 3 bases and V 4 bases, and 1 base lay outside the gene matches. Germline V gene lookup returns CDR1 SGHTA and CDR2 FQGTGA. CDR3 sequence (DNA): TGTGCCAGCAGCTCACAGGGGGACACTGAAGCTTTCTTT. Its translation: CASSSQGDTEAFF.

The CDR3 sequence is CASSVDTTDGTQYF. The CDR3 bases are TGTGCCAGCAGTGTGGACACCACAGATGGTACGCAGTATTTT. This rearrangement joins TRBV2 to TRBJ2-3; TRBD1 is a possible D gene (5 bases). The V end lost 4 bases, the J end lost 8 bases, and 16 bases lay between the germline ends. This CDR3 spans 14 amino acids. Germline V lookup: CDR1 SNHLY, CDR2 FYNNEI. Supplemented by reference TRBV2 and TRBJ2-3, the full variable domain reads EPEVTQTPSHQVTQMGQEVILRCVPISNHLYFYWYRQILGQKVEFLVSFYNNEISEKSEIFDDQFSVERPDGSNFTLKIRSTKLEDSAMYFCASSVDTTDGTQYFGPGTRLTVL.

This chain joins TRBV15 and TRBJ2-3, with 11 nucleotides matching TRBD2. V lost 0 bases to trimming and J lost 0 bases; unmatched junction nucleotides: 8. Per germline, CDR1 LNHNV and CDR2 YYDKDF (reference sequence). CDR3 length equals 19 residues. The CDR3 region is CATSRDRWLAGGSTDTQYF. CDR3 in DNA: TGTGCCACCAGCAGAGATCGGTGGCTAGCGGGGGGAAGCACAGATACGCAGTATTTT.

About this clone: The same CDR3 arises from other DNA sequences in this sample as well. This chain links TRBV3-1 (or the pseudogene TRBV3-2) with TRBJ2-7; D may be TRBD2 (5 bases). V was shortened by 1 base and J by 7 bases, with 5 bases between the two germline ends. The CDR3 covers 11 residues. Germline CDR1 is LGHDT and CDR2 is YNNKEL (reference sequence). The CDR3 region has the DNA TGTGCCAGCAGCCAAGCGGGAGAGCAGTACTTC. Translating gives CASSQAGEQYF.

This chain joins TRBV5-1 and TRBJ1-1; 7 bases are a match to TRBD1. With 4 bases clipped from V and 1 base from J, the junction kept 13 bases outside the gene matches. In germline, CDR1 is SGHRS, CDR2 YFSETQ. The CDR3 has 17 residues. The DNA of the CDR3 is TGCGCCAGCAGCGGAATAGGGGGCGCATTGAGGAACACTGAAGCTTTCTTT. Translating gives CASSGIGGALRNTEAFF.

This clone appeared a single time. V and J are TRBV11-2 and TRBJ1-2, with unresolved D. The V end was cut by 5 bases, the J end by 4 bases, with 11 bases between. The CDR3 runs to 13 residues. CDR1 is SGHAT and CDR2 is FQNNGV in the germline V gene. The DNA of the CDR3 is TGTGCCAGCAGCCCCCCCAGAAGCTATGGCTACACCTTC. The encoded protein is CASSPPRSYGYTF. The full variable domain, completed using reference TRBV11-2 and TRBJ1-2, is EAGVAQSPRYKIIEKRQSVAFWCNPISGHATLYWYQQILGQGPKLLIQFQNNGVVDDSQLPKDRFSAERLKGVDSTLKIQPAKLEDSAVYLCASSPPRSYGYTFGSGTRLTVV.

The chain combines TRBV12-5 with TRBJ1-2; D may be TRBD1 (6 bases). V was clipped by 5 bases and J by 6 bases, with 10 bases between them. This CDR3 has 12 amino acids. Germline V lookup: CDR1 LGHNT, CDR2 FRNRAP. The CDR3 region has the DNA TGTGCTAGTGGTCTGGAGGGGGATGGCTACACCTTC. This translates into CASGLEGDGYTF.

The table lists this clone with a count of one. The chain joins TRBV29-1 to TRBJ2-5; 9 bases are a match to TRBD1. Germline V gives CDR1 SQVTM, CDR2 ANQGSEA. The CDR3 covers 12 residues. Trimming at V came to 8 bases and at J to 5 bases, leaving 6 bases not matched to a gene. The CDR3 DNA sequence: TGCAGCACGACAGGGGGAACGGAGACCCAGTACTTC. It specifies CSTTGGTETQYF.

The rearrangement uses TRBV11-3 and TRBJ2-1, with D tentatively TRBD2 (5 bases). The germline V and J ends were trimmed by 5 bases and 8 bases, with 19 bases remaining between them. This CDR3 is 15 amino acids long. Looked up from germline, CDR1 is SGHNT and CDR2 is YENEEA. The CDR3 region has the DNA TGTGCCAGCAGCCCCCGCGGGTTAGCGCCCCATGAGCAGTTCTTC. Protein sequence: CASSPRGLAPHEQFF.

This clone was seen just once. The chain joins TRBV6-6 to TRBJ2-1; D remains ambiguous. The ends were cut back, 0 bases at V and 4 bases at J, with 4 bases in the middle. The germline CDR1 and CDR2 sequences are MNHNY and SVGAGI (reference sequence). The CDR3 spans 13 residues. The CDR3 DNA follows: TGTGCCAGCAGTTACTCCACATACAATGAGCAGTTCTTC. Translated, it gives CASSYSTYNEQFF.

This chain joins TRBV19 and TRBJ2-6, with D tentatively TRBD1 (5 bases). The CDR3 runs to 18 residues. The germline V gene encodes CDR1 LNHDA and CDR2 SQIVND (reference sequence). The V and J ends lost 1 base and 1 base respectively, with 14 bases between them. The CDR3 nucleotides are TGTGCCAGTAGTATAGGGGGCAGGGCGAGTTCTGGGGCCAACGTCCTGACTTTC. Its translation: CASSIGGRASSGANVLTF.

The chain's CDR3 is CASSPGINQETQYF. Here the CDR3 DNA reads TGTGCCAGCAGCCCCGGGATTAACCAAGAGACCCAGTACTTC. J is TRBJ2-5 and V is TRBV7-2; weak D call: TRBD2 (5 bases). Germline CDR1 is SGHTA and CDR2 is FQGNSA. This CDR3 spans 14 amino acids. V was cut by 5 bases and J by 0 bases, with 10 bases left in between. Combining the CDR3 with reference TRBV7-2 and TRBJ2-5 gives the whole variable domain GAGVSQSPSNKVTEKGKDVELRCDPISGHTALYWYRQSLGQGLEFLIYFQGNSAPDKSGLPSDRFSAERTGGSVSTLTIQRTQQEDSAVYLCASSPGINQETQYFGPGTRLLVL.

The chain is built from TRBV30 and TRBJ1-1; 8 bases agree with TRBD1. The CDR3 length is 13 residues. CDR1 and CDR2 (germline): GTSNPN, SVGIG (reference sequence). Trimming at V came to 6 bases and at J to 7 bases, leaving 10 bases not matched to a gene. CDR3 nucleotide sequence: TGTGCCTGCCAAGCAGGGGGCGGGCGTGAAGCTTTCTTT. Translated: CACQAGGGREAFF.

V is TRBV3-1 (or the pseudogene TRBV3-2) and J is TRBJ1-2; D call uncertain. The CDR3 runs 13 residues. V lost 4 bases to trimming and J lost 13 bases, with 19 bases between them. The germline gives CDR1 LGHDT, CDR2 YNNKEL (reference sequence). CDR3 sequence reads: CASSPPRGRWPTF. The CDR3 DNA reads TGTGCCAGCAGCCCTCCCCGGGGTAGGTGGCCCACCTTC.

In its sample, this clone was seen once. The V gene is TRBV5-1, the J gene TRBJ2-5; the match to TRBD2 covers 8 bases. Germline lookup yields CDR1 SGHRS and CDR2 YFSETQ. The CDR3 spans 14 residues. With 4 bases clipped from V and 5 bases from J, the junction kept 7 bases outside the gene matches. The CDR3 nucleotides are TGCGCCAGCAGCGCGGGCCCGGGGGGGGAGACCCAGTACTTC. Translating gives CASSAGPGGETQYF.

The chain employs TRBV6-5 and TRBJ1-2; D is possibly TRBD1 (6 bases). Germline loops: CDR1 MNHEY, CDR2 SVGAGI. V was cut by 6 bases and J by 4 bases, with 18 bases left in between. CDR3 length: 15 residues. CDR3 amino acids: CASSLTGTRGYGYTF. As DNA, the CDR3 is TGTGCCAGCAGCCTAACCGGGACAAGGGGCTATGGCTACACCTTC.

This sequence joins TRBV9 and TRBJ1-2; D is unresolved. The germline V and J ends were trimmed by 2 bases and 6 bases, with 14 bases remaining between them. This CDR3 comprises 14 residues. The germline V gene has CDR1 SGDLS and CDR2 YYNGEE. The CDR3 here is CASSVRPGGDGYTF. CDR3 DNA sequence: TGTGCCAGCAGCGTTAGGCCGGGCGGGGATGGCTACACCTTC.

V and J are TRBV7-2 and TRBJ2-3; D is uncertain. V gave up 4 bases and J gave up 6 bases, with 8 bases separating them. Germline V gives CDR1 SGHTA, CDR2 FQGNSA. There are 12 residues in the CDR3. The CDR3 is CASSSILDTQYF. The CDR3 DNA follows: TGTGCCAGCAGCTCTATTCTCGATACGCAGTATTTT.

V gene TRBV2 combines with J gene TRBJ1-4, with 9 bases fitting TRBD1. Germline lookup yields CDR1 SNHLY and CDR2 FYNNEI. Trimming at V came to 4 bases and at J to 1 base, leaving 1 base not matched to a gene. The CDR3 runs 15 residues. The CDR3 DNA reads TGTGCCAGCAGTGCGGACAGGGGAACTAATGAAAAACTGTTTTTT. It encodes CASSADRGTNEKLFF.

In its sample, this clone was seen many times. The rearrangement joins TRBV30 to TRBJ1-2; perhaps TRBD1 as D (5 bases). Germline V CDR1 and CDR2: GTSNPN, SVGIG (reference sequence). V lost 0 bases, J lost 4 bases, and 9 bases lay in between. The CDR3 consists of 13 residues. CDR3 in amino acids: CAWSVGQGYGYTF. The CDR3, as DNA: TGTGCCTGGAGTGTGGGCCAGGGCTATGGCTACACCTTC.

The chain recombines TRBV4-3 with TRBJ2-3; tentatively, D is TRBD2 (6 bases). CDR1 and CDR2 from the germline V gene are LGHNA and YSLEER. Deletions cut 4 bases from V and 4 bases from J, with 15 bases between. CDR3 length: 15 residues. Here the CDR3 DNA reads TGCGCCAGCAGCCCGGGGGTGGACCCCGCAGATACGCAGTATTTT. Amino acids: CASSPGVDPADTQYF.

This clone came up once. The J gene is TRBJ1-4, the V gene TRBV5-4; the match to TRBD1 covers 9 bases. Germline V lookup: CDR1 SGHNT, CDR2 YYREEE (reference sequence). This CDR3 region has 15 residues. Trimming cost V 4 bases and J 7 bases; bases outside gene matches: 8. The CDR3 protein is CASSPRQGEGEKLFF. DNA for the CDR3: TGTGCCAGCAGCCCCCGACAGGGGGAAGGTGAAAAACTGTTTTTT. Looking up the rest from reference TRBV5-4 and TRBJ1-4 gives the full variable domain: ETGVTQSPTHLIKTRGQQVTLRCSSQSGHNTVSWYQQALGQGPQFIFQYYREEENGRGNFPPRFSGLQFPNYSSELNVNALELDDSALYLCASSPRQGEGEKLFFGSGTQLSVL.

This clone appeared once. This chain uses TRBV18 with TRBJ1-1; 7 positions match TRBD1. Per germline, CDR1 KGHSH and CDR2 LQKENI. Trimming took 2 bases from V and 8 from J; bases not matched to a gene: 5. CDR3 length equals 13 residues. CDR3 in amino acids: CASSPGGRGEAFF. The CDR3 DNA reads as TGTGCCAGCTCACCAGGGGGCAGGGGGGAAGCTTTCTTT.

The chain has TRBV5-5 and TRBJ2-7, with D possibly being TRBD1 (7 bases). The CDR3 spans 16 residues. Trimming took 2 bases from V and 2 from J, leaving 17 bases between them. CDR1 and CDR2 from the germline V gene are SGHKS and YYEKEE (reference sequence). CDR3 nucleotides: TGTGCCAGCAGCTTCCGCCCGGGGGACAGAACCTACGAGCAGTACTTC. Translation: CASSFRPGDRTYEQYF.

V gene TRBV3-1 (or the pseudogene TRBV3-2) combines with J gene TRBJ2-7, with D possibly matching TRBD2 (5 bases). The CDR3 has 12 residues. CDR1 is LGHDT and CDR2 is YNNKEL in the germline V gene (reference sequence). V was clipped by 5 bases and J by 9 bases, with 14 bases between them. CDR3 loop: CASSEGHGGQYF. CDR3 DNA: TGTGCCAGCAGCGAGGGCCACGGAGGGCAGTACTTC.